Shown below are 2 T cell receptor beta chains from a single sample sequenced in a study of monozygotic twins with inflammatory bowel disease. One entry per CDR3 protein, without DNA, is what TCRdb gives after re-calling the 5' RACE reads. The sample yields roughly 100,000 distinct CDR3 sequences, of which the top ten take up 1.9%. Specimen: blood. The receptor source for this set is a human donor with ulcerative colitis or Crohn's disease, or a healthy co-twin of an affected twin (not recorded which).

CDR3: CASSVQTYEQYF. V is TRBV6-2 or TRBV6-3 and J is TRBJ2-7. The CDR3 is made up of 12 amino acids. The germline gives CDR1 MNHEY, CDR2 SVGEGT.

The gene calls are TRBV28 and TRBJ2-1; TCRdb picks TRBD2, but there is no DNA to check that call. CDR1 is MDHEN and CDR2 is SYDVKM in the germline V gene. CDR3 length: 15 residues. The CDR3 protein is CASSETSDPYNEQFF.